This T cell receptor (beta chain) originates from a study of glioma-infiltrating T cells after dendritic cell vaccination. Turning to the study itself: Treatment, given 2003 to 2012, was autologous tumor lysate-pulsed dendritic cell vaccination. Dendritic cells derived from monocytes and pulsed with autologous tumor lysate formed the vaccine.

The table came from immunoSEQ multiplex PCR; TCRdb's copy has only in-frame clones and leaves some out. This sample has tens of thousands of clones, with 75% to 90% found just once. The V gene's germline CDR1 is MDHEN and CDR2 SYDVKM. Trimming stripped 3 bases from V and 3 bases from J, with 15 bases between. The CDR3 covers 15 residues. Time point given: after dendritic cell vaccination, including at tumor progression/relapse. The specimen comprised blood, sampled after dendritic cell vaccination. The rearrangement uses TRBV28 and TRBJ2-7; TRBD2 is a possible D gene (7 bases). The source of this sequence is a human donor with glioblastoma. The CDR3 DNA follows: TGTGCCAGCAGTTTTGGGGGGGCCCGATACTACGAGCAGTACTTC. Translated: CASSFGGARYYEQYF.